These 7 T cell receptor beta chains were sequenced from one sample in a study of blood T cells in healthy people across ages. Next came a second PCR, run for about 6 to 12 cycles, which used a sample-barcoded 5' primer along with a J-beta primer mix. In TCRdb, the 5' RACE reads were re-called with MiXCR into one record per CDR3 protein. Of some 1.6 million distinct CDR3 sequences in the sample, 34% are singletons; the top ten hold about 11%. Sequenced: blood. The receptors originated from a woman aged 25 to 45 in good health.

This clonotype has a count of ten or more. The gene calls are TRBV12-3 or TRBV12-4 and TRBJ1-1, with a weak D call TRBD1 (5 bases). Trimming cost V 5 bases and J 1 base, with 14 bases left between them. The CDR3 contains 15 residues. The CDR3 region has the DNA TGTGCCAGCAGTCTTGGGACCGGGGGGAACACTGAAGCTTTCTTT. Protein sequence: CASSLGTGGNTEAFF.

The J gene is TRBJ2-2, the V gene TRBV20-1; 7 bases fit TRBD1. Germline loops: CDR1 DFQATT, CDR2 SNEGSKA (reference sequence). This CDR3 has 17 amino acids. The V and J ends lost 0 bases and 1 base, in that order; junction bases with no gene match: 8. Here the CDR3 reads CSARDIRRQGNTGELFF. CDR3 coding DNA: TGCAGTGCTAGAGATATCAGAAGACAGGGGAACACCGGGGAGCTGTTTTTT.

The sample holds a few counts of this clonotype. This chain links TRBV6-6 with TRBJ2-1, with 12 bases aligning to TRBD2. Trimming removed 5 bases from V and 7 bases from J; junction bases left unmatched: 9. The CDR3 spans 16 residues. Germline loops: CDR1 MNHNY, CDR2 SVGAGI (reference sequence). The CDR3 DNA is TGTGCCAGCAGTCTCCGGACTAGCGGGGAAAGGAATGAGCAGTTCTTC. Its protein product is CASSLRTSGERNEQFF.

The rearrangement links TRBV5-1 to TRBJ2-5; 12 bases map to TRBD2. V shed 3 bases, J shed 5 bases, and the junction held 11 bases outside the gene matches. The CDR3 contains 17 residues. The germline CDR1 and CDR2 sequences are SGHRS and YFSETQ. CDR3 sequence (DNA): TGCGCCAGCAGCTCTGGACTAGCGGGGTCGGGTCGGGAGACCCAGTACTTC. Its protein is CASSSGLAGSGRETQYF.

This clonotype was picked up many times. This chain uses TRBV20-1 with TRBJ2-3, with 9 bases matching TRBD2. CDR3 size: 16 residues. The V gene's germline CDR1 is DFQATT and CDR2 SNEGSKA (reference sequence). Losses at the gene ends were 3 bases for V and 2 bases for J; bases not matched to a gene: 9. The CDR3 region has the DNA TGCAGTGCTAGTAGTGGCCTAGCGGGGCTCACAGATACGCAGTATTTT. As protein: CSASSGLAGLTDTQYF.

A few counts support this clonotype. CDR3 region: CASSVQGGYEQYF. CDR3 sequence (DNA): TGCGCCAGCAGTGTACAGGGAGGCTACGAGCAGTACTTC. The V gene is TRBV10-1, the J gene TRBJ2-7; D is possibly TRBD1 or TRBD2 (6 bases each). This CDR3 has 13 amino acids. From germline, CDR1 is WNHNN and CDR2 SYGVQD (reference sequence). V was shortened by 4 bases and J by 3 bases, with 10 bases between the two germline ends.

The chain couples TRBV7-9 to TRBJ1-6, with D uncertain. The CDR3 has 12 residues. V dropped 1 base and J dropped 14 bases, with 9 bases sitting between them. The germline CDR1 and CDR2 sequences are SEHNR and FQNEAQ (reference sequence). This chain's CDR3 is CASSLDRAALHF. In DNA, the CDR3 is TGTGCCAGCAGCTTAGATCGGGCAGCCCTCCACTTT.